The source of this T cell receptor beta chain is a study of T cells of healthy individuals. V lost 1 base to trimming and J lost 7 bases; unmatched junction nucleotides: 6. CDR3 length equals 14 residues. Per germline, CDR1 DFQATT and CDR2 SNEGSKA (reference sequence). One entry per CDR3 protein, called by TCRdb with MiXCR from the 5' RACE reads. The sample records tens of thousands of distinct CDR3 sequences, about 17% being singletons. This clonotype was recorded many times. The TCR sequence derives from a human donor in good health. This chain uses TRBV20-1 with TRBJ2-2; 7 bases agree with TRBD2. CDR3 in amino acids: CSARAGGGDGELFF. For the CDR3, the DNA is TGCAGTGCTAGAGCGGGGGGAGGGGACGGGGAGCTGTTTTTT.